The T cell receptor beta chain under discussion was sequenced for a study of radiotherapy plus CTLA-4 blockade in lung cancer. Produced via immunoSEQ multiplex PCR; TCRdb's table is partial and in-frame only. This sample has roughly 100,000 clones; 82% occur once, and the top ten carry around 3.7%. Receiving focal radiation plus CTLA-4 blockade with ipilimumab were patients who had chemo-refractory metastatic non-small-cell lung cancer. This CDR3 comprises 14 residues. V lost 6 bases to trimming and J lost 5 bases, with 15 bases between them. From germline, CDR1 is MDHEN and CDR2 SYDVKM. The sequence was obtained from a human donor with non-small cell lung cancer who had a partial response to radiotherapy plus ipilimumab. Sequenced material: peripheral blood, taken from a patient treated with radiotherapy plus ipilimumab. The chain links TRBV28 to TRBJ2-3; D gene unclear. CDR3 sequence (DNA): TGTGCCAGCAGCCATGGTTCGACGGGAGATACGCAGTATTTT. This translates into CASSHGSTGDTQYF.